This T cell receptor beta chain appears in the sequencing data of a study of cytomegalovirus exposure and HLA in healthy donors. A word on this clone: The antigen is undetermined.

Findings and caveats of the study: Later work found that TCR association rates differed between HLA loci; DRB1 had the most and HLA-C the fewest. Fewer N-insertions (relative to the roughly 730-donor mean) were reportedly seen in an Asian-associated ancestry cluster in a later analysis.

60 Vbeta and 13 Jbeta primers were used in PCR. Produced via immunoSEQ multiplex PCR; TCRdb's table is partial and in-frame only. Here the sample spans approximately 130,000 clones, about 86% being singletons. The TCR comes from a young man in good health and CMV-seronegative. The sequenced sample was PBMCs.

The CDR3 loop is CASREGQPNTEAFF. For the CDR3, the DNA is TGTGCCAGCAGGGAGGGACAGCCGAACACTGAAGCTTTCTTT. V usage is TRBV27 and J usage is TRBJ1-1, with TRBD1 matching 7 bases. The V gene's germline CDR1 is MNHEY and CDR2 SMNVEV (reference sequence). CDR3 length: 14 amino acids. V lost 6 bases to trimming and J lost 1 base; unmatched junction nucleotides: 5.